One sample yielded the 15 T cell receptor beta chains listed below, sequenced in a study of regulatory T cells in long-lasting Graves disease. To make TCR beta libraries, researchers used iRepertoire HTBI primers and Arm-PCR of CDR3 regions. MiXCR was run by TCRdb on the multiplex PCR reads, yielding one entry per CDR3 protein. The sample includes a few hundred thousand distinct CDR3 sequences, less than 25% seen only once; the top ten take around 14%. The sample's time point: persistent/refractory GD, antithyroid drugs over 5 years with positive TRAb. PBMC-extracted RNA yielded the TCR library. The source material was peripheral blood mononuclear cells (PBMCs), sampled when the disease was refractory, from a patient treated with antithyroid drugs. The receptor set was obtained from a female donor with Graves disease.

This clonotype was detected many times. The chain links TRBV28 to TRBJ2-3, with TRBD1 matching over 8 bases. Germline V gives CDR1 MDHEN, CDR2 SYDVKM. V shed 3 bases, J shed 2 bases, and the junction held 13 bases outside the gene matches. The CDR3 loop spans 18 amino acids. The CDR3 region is CASSFSGTGTRDTDTQYF. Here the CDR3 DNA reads TGTGCCAGCAGTTTTTCCGGGACAGGCACTCGCGACACAGATACGCAGTATTTT.

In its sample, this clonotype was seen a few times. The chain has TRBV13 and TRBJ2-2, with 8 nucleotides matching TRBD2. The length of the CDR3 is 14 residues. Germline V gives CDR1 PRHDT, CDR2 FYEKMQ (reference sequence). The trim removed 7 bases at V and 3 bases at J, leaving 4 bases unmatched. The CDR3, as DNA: TGTGCCAGCACCATAGCGGGGTACACCGGGGAGCTGTTTTTT. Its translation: CASTIAGYTGELFF.

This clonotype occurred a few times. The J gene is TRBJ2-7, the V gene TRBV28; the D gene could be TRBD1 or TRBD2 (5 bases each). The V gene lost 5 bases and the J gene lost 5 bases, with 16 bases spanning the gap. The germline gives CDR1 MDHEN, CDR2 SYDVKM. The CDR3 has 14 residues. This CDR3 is CASSGPGSGDEQYF. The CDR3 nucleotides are TGTGCCAGCAGTGGGCCAGGGTCCGGGGACGAGCAGTACTTC.

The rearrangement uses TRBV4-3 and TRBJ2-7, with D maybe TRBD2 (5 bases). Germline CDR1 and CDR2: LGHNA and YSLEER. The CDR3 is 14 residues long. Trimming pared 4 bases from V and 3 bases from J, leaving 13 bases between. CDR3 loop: CASSRFHEGYEQYF. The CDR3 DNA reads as TGCGCCAGCAGCCGGTTCCACGAGGGCTACGAGCAGTACTTC.

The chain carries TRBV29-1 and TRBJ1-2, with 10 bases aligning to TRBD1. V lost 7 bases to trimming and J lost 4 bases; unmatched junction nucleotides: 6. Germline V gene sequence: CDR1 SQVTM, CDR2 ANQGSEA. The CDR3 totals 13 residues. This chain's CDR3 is CSGGTGVGYGYTF. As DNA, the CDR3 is TGCAGCGGAGGGACAGGGGTGGGCTATGGCTACACCTTC.

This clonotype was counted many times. The CDR3 sequence: CASSYLHTPFADSPLHF. As DNA, the CDR3 is TGTGCCAGCAGTTACTTACACACTCCATTCGCGGATTCACCCCTCCACTTT. The J gene is TRBJ1-6, the V gene TRBV6-5; D gene uncertain. Trimming took 1 base from V and 8 from J, leaving 18 bases between them. The germline CDR1 and CDR2 sequences are MNHEY and SVGAGI. The CDR3 is 17 residues long.

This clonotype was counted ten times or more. The CDR3 here is CASSPPTSGSSEQYF. CDR3 nucleotide sequence: TGTGCCAGCAGCCCTCCTACTAGCGGGAGTTCCGAGCAGTACTTC. The chain has TRBV6-1 and TRBJ2-7, with TRBD2 matching 11 bases. With 6 bases clipped from V and 6 bases from J, the junction kept 10 bases outside the gene matches. Germline V gene data show CDR1 as MNHNS and CDR2 as SASEGT. This CDR3 is built from 15 residues.

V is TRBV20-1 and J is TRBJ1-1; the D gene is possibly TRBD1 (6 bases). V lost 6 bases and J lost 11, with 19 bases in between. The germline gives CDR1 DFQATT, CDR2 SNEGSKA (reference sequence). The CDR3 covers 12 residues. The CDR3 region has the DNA TGCAGTGCAAACAAGGGGGGCGCGGAGGCTTTCTTT. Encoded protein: CSANKGGAEAFF.

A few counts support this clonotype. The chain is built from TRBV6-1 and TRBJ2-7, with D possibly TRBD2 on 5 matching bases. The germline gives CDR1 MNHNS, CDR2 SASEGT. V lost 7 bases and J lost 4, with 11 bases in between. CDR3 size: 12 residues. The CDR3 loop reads CASNEGGYEQYF. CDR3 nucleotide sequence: TGTGCCAGCAACGAGGGTGGGTACGAGCAGTACTTC.

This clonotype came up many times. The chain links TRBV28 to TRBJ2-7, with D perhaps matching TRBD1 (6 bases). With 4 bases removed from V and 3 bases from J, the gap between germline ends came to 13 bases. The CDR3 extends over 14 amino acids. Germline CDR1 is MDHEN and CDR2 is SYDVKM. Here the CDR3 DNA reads TGTGCCAGCAGTTCCTCAGGACAGTTCTACGAGCAGTACTTC. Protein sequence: CASSSSGQFYEQYF.

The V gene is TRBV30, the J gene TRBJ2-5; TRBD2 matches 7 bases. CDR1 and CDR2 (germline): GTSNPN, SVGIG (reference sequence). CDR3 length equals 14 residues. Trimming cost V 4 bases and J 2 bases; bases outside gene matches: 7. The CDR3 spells CAWTGPAGQETQYF. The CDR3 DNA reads TGTGCCTGGACGGGACCAGCGGGACAAGAGACCCAGTACTTC.

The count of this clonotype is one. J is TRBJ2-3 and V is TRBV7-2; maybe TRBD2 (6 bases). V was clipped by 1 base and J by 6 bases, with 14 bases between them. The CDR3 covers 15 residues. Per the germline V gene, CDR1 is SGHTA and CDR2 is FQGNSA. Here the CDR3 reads CASSLGAGLMDTQYF. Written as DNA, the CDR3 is TGTGCCAGCAGCTTAGGGGCGGGGTTAATGGATACGCAGTATTTT.

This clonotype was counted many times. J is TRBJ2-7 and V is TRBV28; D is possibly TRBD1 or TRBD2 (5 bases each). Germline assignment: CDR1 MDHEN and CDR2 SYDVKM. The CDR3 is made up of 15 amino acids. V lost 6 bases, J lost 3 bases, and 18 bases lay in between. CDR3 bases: TGTGCCAGCAGGAGGGCCGGGACGTTGATCTACGAGCAGTACTTC. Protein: CASRRAGTLIYEQYF.

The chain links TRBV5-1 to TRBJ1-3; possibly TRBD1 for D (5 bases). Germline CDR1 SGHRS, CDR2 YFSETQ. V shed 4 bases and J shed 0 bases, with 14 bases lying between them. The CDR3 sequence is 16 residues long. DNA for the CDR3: TGCGCCAGCAGCACGGGGACTTTCAGCTCTGGAAACACCATATATTTT. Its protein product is CASSTGTFSSGNTIYF.

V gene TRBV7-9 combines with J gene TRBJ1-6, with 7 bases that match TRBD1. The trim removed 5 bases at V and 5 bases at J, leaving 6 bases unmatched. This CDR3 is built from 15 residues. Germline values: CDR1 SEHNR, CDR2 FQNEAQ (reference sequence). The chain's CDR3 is CASSQYGTDNSPLHF. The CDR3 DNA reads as TGTGCCAGCAGCCAATACGGGACAGATAATTCACCCCTCCACTTT.